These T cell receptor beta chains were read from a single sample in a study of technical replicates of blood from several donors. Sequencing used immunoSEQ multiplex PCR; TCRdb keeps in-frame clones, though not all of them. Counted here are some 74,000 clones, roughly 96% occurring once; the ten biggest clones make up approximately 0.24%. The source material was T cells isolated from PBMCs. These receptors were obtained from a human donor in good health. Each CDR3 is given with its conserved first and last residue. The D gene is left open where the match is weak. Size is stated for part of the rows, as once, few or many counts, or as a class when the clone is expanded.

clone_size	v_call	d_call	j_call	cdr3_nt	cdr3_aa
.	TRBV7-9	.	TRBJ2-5	TGTGCCAGCAGCCTGACAGGCCGCCAAGAGACCCAGTACTTC	CASSLTGRQETQYF
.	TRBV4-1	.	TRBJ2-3	TGCGCCAGCAGCCAGCCGTGGGGAGAAACAGATACGCAGTATTTT	CASSQPWGETDTQYF
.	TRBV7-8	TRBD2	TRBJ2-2	TGTGCCAGCAGTTATAGGACTAGCGGGAGGGTTTCGACCGGGGAGCTGTTTTTT	CASSYRTSGRVSTGELFF
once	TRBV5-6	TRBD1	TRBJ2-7	TGTGCCAGCAGCATTGGGGGACAGTCAGGACTTTACGAGCAGTACTTC	CASSIGGQSGLYEQYF
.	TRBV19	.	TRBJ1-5	TGTGCCAGTAGTCGCGCCCCCTTTAATCAGCCCCAGCATTTT	CASSRAPFNQPQHF
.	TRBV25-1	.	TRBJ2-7	TGTGCCAGCTGCATGGCTAGCTCCTACGAGCAGTACTTC	CASCMASSYEQYF
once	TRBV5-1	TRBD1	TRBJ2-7	TGCGCCAGCAGCGAGTACTATGACAGGGGTTCCTACGAGCAGTACTTC	CASSEYYDRGSYEQYF
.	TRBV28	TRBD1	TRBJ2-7	TGTGCCAGCAGTCAAATCAAGGGGGCAGGGTCCTACGAGCAGTACTTC	CASSQIKGAGSYEQYF
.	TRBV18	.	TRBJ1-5	TGTGCCAGCTCACCTCTCCTACAGGTTGGATCTCAGCCCCAGCATTTT	CASSPLLQVGSQPQHF
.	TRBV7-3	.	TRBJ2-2	TGTGCCAGCAGCCCCAGGGCCGGGTCGCACACCGGGGAGCTGTTTTTT	CASSPRAGSHTGELFF
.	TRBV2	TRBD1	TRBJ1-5	TGTGCCAGCAGCCGGACAGGCTATAGCAATCAGCCCCAGCATTTT	CASSRTGYSNQPQHF
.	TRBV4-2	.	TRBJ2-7	TGTGCCAGCAAGTCAGATACCTACGAGCAGTACTTC	CASKSDTYEQYF
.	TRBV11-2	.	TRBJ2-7	TGTGCCAGCAGCCTGAGCTCCGAGCAGTACTTC	CASSLSSEQYF